This TCR beta chain was documented in a study of T cells expressing NK-cell markers. Across the study: HCMV serostatus: most of the eight sequenced donors positive, one negative.

5'RACE template switching built TCR beta cDNA with unique molecular identifiers. TCRdb reprocessed the 5' RACE reads and reports one entry per CDR3 protein, with no DNA. The table for this sample gives 550,000 to 600,000 distinct CDR3 sequences. This CDR3 is 17 amino acids long. Germline V gives CDR1 SGHNT, CDR2 YENEEA. On this clonotype: Its antigen remains unidentified.

Whole-study findings and limits: Expanded NKG2C+ T cell clones had unclear HCMV specificity.

V and J are TRBV11-3 and TRBJ2-1; the TCRdb D gene call, TRBD2, has no DNA to confirm it. This sequence was found in a man aged 18-30 years in good health. Sequencing input: blood T cells: a sorted CD56 or NKG2C T cell subset, CD4+ or CD8+ T cells, or bulk PBMC T cells (not recorded which). The CDR3: CASSLGIAGVAYNEQFF.